Included here is one T cell receptor (beta chain) sequence, with context. Antigen unknown. This CDR3 has 15 residues. Per germline, CDR1 SGHDT and CDR2 YYEEEE. The ends were cut back, 4 bases at V and 5 bases at J, with 15 bases in the middle. Blood samples were obtained at baseline, cycle 4 day 1, and cycle 7 day 1. Repertoires were generated with immunoSEQ multiplex PCR, while TCRdb's copy carries only in-frame clones and drops some. The sample lists about 75,000 clones, about 85% occurring once. This sample is drawn from a study of OX40 agonist ivuxolimab in advanced cancers. On the study more broadly: Anti-PD-1, anti-PD-L1 or anti-CTLA-4 therapy given earlier was allowed, and 35% to 50% had some.

Study-level points and caveats: The antigens recognized by the expanded peripheral T cells, that is their antigen specificity, were not determined. Relative to CD4+, CD8+ T cells held more expanded clones on average.

V is TRBV5-6 and J is TRBJ1-4; TRBD1 might be the D (5 bases). This clonotype was sampled from an adult with an advanced solid tumor such as melanoma, head and neck, liver or kidney cancer. The sequencing here drew on CD4+ or CD8+ T cells sorted from blood, taken in a trial of the OX40 agonist ivuxolimab. CDR3 DNA: TGTGCCAGCAGCAACTTGGGACGGATAAATGAAAAACTGTTTTTT. Protein: CASSNLGRINEKLFF.